This entry lists 19 T cell receptor beta chains sequenced from one sample in a study of blood T cell repertoires in COVID-19. Here immunoSEQ multiplex PCR was the method, and the copy in TCRdb shows in-frame clones only, minus some. The sample has 240,000 or so clones; under 85% are singletons. Specimen: peripheral blood. The receptors derive from a man younger than 45 who had recovered from COVID-19.

This sequence joins TRBV29-1 and TRBJ2-2; 7 bases are shared with TRBD1. CDR3 length: 14 amino acids. Germline V gene data show CDR1 as SQVTM and CDR2 as ANQGSEA. Unmatched junction bases numbered 1, after V lost 2 bases and J lost 1 base. This chain's CDR3 is CSVERQGNTGELFF. CDR3 nucleotides: TGCAGCGTTGAACGACAGGGGAACACCGGGGAGCTGTTTTTT.

The chain has TRBV18 and TRBJ2-7; no clear D gene. Deletions cut 2 bases from V and 6 bases from J, with 17 bases between. CDR3 length equals 15 residues. The germline V gene has CDR1 KGHSH and CDR2 LQKENI. CDR3 DNA: TGTGCCAGCTCACCAGGAGCTCCCGTCGCTAGCGAGCAGTACGTC. As protein: CASSPGAPVASEQYV.

The chain joins TRBV2 to TRBJ1-1; TRBD1 aligns across 7 bases. Germline CDR1 and CDR2: SNHLY and FYNNEI. Trimming at V came to 8 bases and at J to 1 base, leaving 10 bases not matched to a gene. The length of the CDR3 is 15 residues. The DNA for the CDR3 is TGTGCCAGCCTGCCGCGACAGGGAGGGAACACTGAAGCTTTCTTT. Translated, it gives CASLPRQGGNTEAFF.

J is TRBJ1-6 and V is TRBV4-2; no clear D. The CDR3 sequence is 14 residues long. Germline loops: CDR1 LGHNA, CDR2 YNFKEQ. Trimming left V 5 bases short and J 6 bases short, with 11 bases between. CDR3 coding DNA: TGTGCCAGCAGCACCCAACACGCTAATTCACCCCTCCACTTT. Translation: CASSTQHANSPLHF.

Here the CDR3 DNA reads TGTGCCAGCAGCCCCGCGGCGGGGATAGAAGCTTTCTTT. It encodes CASSPAAGIEAFF. The chain recombines TRBV3-1 (or the pseudogene TRBV3-2) with TRBJ1-1; D gene ambiguous. The germline CDR1 and CDR2 sequences are LGHDT and YNNKEL (reference sequence). The CDR3 sequence is 13 residues long. Between the trimmed V and J ends, which lost 4 bases and 8 bases, there was a span of 14 bases.

A few counts support this clone. The V call is TRBV7-9, the J call TRBJ2-1; tentatively, D is TRBD1 (6 bases). The CDR3 extends over 16 amino acids. Germline CDR1 is SEHNR and CDR2 is FQNEAQ (reference sequence). V lost 6 bases and J 0 bases, leaving 15 bases between the germline ends. As DNA, the CDR3 is TGTGCCAGCAGGCCGGCTCAGGGGAGCTCCTACAATGAGCAGTTCTTC. Its protein is CASRPAQGSSYNEQFF.

This chain connects TRBV24-1 to TRBJ1-2, with D perhaps TRBD1 (6 bases). The V end lost 4 bases, the J end lost 4 bases, and 12 bases lay between the germline ends. CDR3 length equals 14 residues. CDR1 is KGHDR and CDR2 is SFDVKD in the germline V gene. The CDR3 reads CATSETDRPYGYTF. CDR3 DNA sequence: TGTGCCACCAGTGAGACGGACAGACCCTATGGCTACACCTTC.

Notes on this clone: This CDR3 is also generated by other DNA sequences in the sample. The gene calls are TRBV6-5 and TRBJ1-1; weak D call: TRBD1 (6 bases). The ends were cut back, 0 bases at V and 10 bases at J, with 6 bases in the middle. CDR1 and CDR2 from the germline V gene are MNHEY and SVGAGI. This CDR3 comprises 11 residues. The chain's CDR3 is CASSYSGGAFF. CDR3 bases: TGTGCCAGCAGTTACTCAGGGGGAGCTTTCTTT.

The sample holds one count of this clone. The rearrangement uses TRBV18 and TRBJ2-5, with D perhaps matching TRBD2 (6 bases). The CDR3 is made up of 18 amino acids. The germline V gene has CDR1 KGHSH and CDR2 LQKENI. The ends were cut back, 0 bases at V and 5 bases at J, with 22 bases in the middle. The CDR3 sequence: CASSPPGSGAGGGETQYF. The CDR3 DNA reads as TGTGCCAGCTCACCACCGGGCTCGGGAGCCGGTGGGGGGGAGACCCAGTACTTC.

The J gene is TRBJ1-1, the V gene TRBV3-1 (or the pseudogene TRBV3-2), with no clear D. CDR3 size: 14 residues. Trimming shortened V by 1 base and J by 10 bases, and 16 bases separated the two germline ends. Germline assignment: CDR1 LGHDT and CDR2 YNNKEL (reference sequence). The CDR3 sequence is CASSQGIGIESAFF. The CDR3 DNA follows: TGTGCCAGCAGCCAAGGAATCGGGATAGAGTCAGCTTTCTTT.

The chain carries TRBV5-1 and TRBJ1-6; weak D call: TRBD1 (6 bases). V was shortened by 4 bases and J by 10 bases, with 15 bases between the two germline ends. This CDR3 contains 14 residues. Germline V gene data show CDR1 as SGHRS and CDR2 as YFSETQ. CDR3 residues: CASSPNGQFSPLHF. CDR3 DNA: TGCGCCAGCAGCCCAAACGGACAGTTCTCACCCCTCCACTTT.

The CDR3 DNA is TGCGCCAGCAGCCAAGCGGGAGAATCACCCCTCCACTTT. Protein: CASSQAGESPLHF. The rearrangement links TRBV4-1 to TRBJ1-6; D gene uncertain. V shed 1 base and J shed 10 bases, with 8 bases lying between them. Looked up from germline, CDR1 is MGHRA and CDR2 is YSYEKL. This CDR3 has 13 residues.

The chain couples TRBV11-2 to TRBJ1-2; possible D gene TRBD1, 6 bases. Germline-derived CDR1 and CDR2 are SGHAT and FQNNGV. V gave up 1 base and J gave up 6 bases, with 12 bases separating them. This CDR3 has 14 amino acids. The CDR3 DNA sequence: TGTGCCAGCAGCTTAGCAGGGGCAGATAATGGCTACACCTTC. Residues: CASSLAGADNGYTF.

The rearrangement links TRBV10-3 to TRBJ1-2; weak D call: TRBD1 (6 bases). This CDR3 region has 14 residues. V lost 4 bases and J lost 2, with 11 bases in between. Per the germline V gene, CDR1 is ENHRY and CDR2 is SYGVKD. The chain's CDR3 is CAISVEQGNYGYTF. Here the CDR3 DNA reads TGTGCCATCAGTGTGGAACAGGGAAACTATGGCTACACCTTC.

The chain links TRBV6-5 to TRBJ2-1; no reliable D call. V was shortened by 5 bases and J by 10 bases, with 12 bases between the two germline ends. The CDR3 extends over 12 amino acids. The germline gives CDR1 MNHEY, CDR2 SVGAGI. CDR3 region: CASSLRRGEQFF. CDR3 DNA: TGTGCCAGCAGTCTCAGGCGTGGCGAGCAGTTCTTC.

The rearrangement joins TRBV27 to TRBJ1-5; the D gene is possibly TRBD1 (5 bases). CDR1 is MNHEY and CDR2 is SMNVEV in the germline V gene (reference sequence). Trimming removed 2 bases from V and 0 bases from J, with 17 bases in between. The CDR3 sequence is 18 residues long. The CDR3 sequence is CASSLLSGGTYSNQPQHF. The CDR3 DNA follows: TGTGCCAGCAGTTTACTATCCGGAGGGACCTATAGCAATCAGCCCCAGCATTTT.

The rearrangement joins TRBV11-2 to TRBJ2-3; D might be TRBD1 (5 bases). This CDR3 has 16 amino acids. Germline V CDR1 and CDR2: SGHAT, FQNNGV. The ends were cut back, 4 bases at V and 4 bases at J, with 18 bases in the middle. The CDR3 bases are TGTGCCAGCAGCTCTTGGGGCCGTCCTTCAGCAGATACGCAGTATTTT. Protein: CASSSWGRPSADTQYF.

The chain combines TRBV19 with TRBJ2-1, with 9 bases matching TRBD2. Germline CDR1 LNHDA, CDR2 SQIVND (reference sequence). Trimming took 5 bases from V and 5 from J; bases not matched to a gene: 7. The CDR3 has 15 amino acids. The CDR3 DNA sequence: TGTGCCAGTAGTCCCCCTAGCGGGGTTAACAATGAGCAGTTCTTC. This sequence encodes CASSPPSGVNNEQFF.

The V gene is TRBV2, the J gene TRBJ1-3; unclear D gene. The germline gives CDR1 SNHLY, CDR2 FYNNEI. The length of the CDR3 is 13 residues. Trimming shortened V by 7 bases and J by 0 bases, and 7 bases separated the two germline ends. CDR3 residues: CASMVYSGNTIYF. For the CDR3, the DNA is TGTGCCAGCATGGTCTACTCTGGAAACACCATATATTTT.